Below, 14 T cell receptor beta chains from the same sample are listed, as sequenced in a study of regulatory T cells in long-lasting Graves disease. Time point in this sample: newly diagnosed GD, antithyroid drugs for less than 3 months. The authors made the TCR library using RNA they extracted from PBMCs. Sequencing libraries for TCR beta were prepared with iRepertoire HTBI primers and Arm-PCR of CDR3 regions. TCRdb called the multiplex PCR reads again in MiXCR, with one record for every CDR3 protein. The sample contains 550,000 to 600,000 distinct CDR3 sequences, about 16% of which appear only once. This sample also appeared in a second study, on T cells in Graves' hyperthyroidism and ophthalmopathy.

Sequencing used peripheral blood mononuclear cells (PBMCs), obtained at new diagnosis, from a patient treated with antithyroid drugs. These receptor sequences come from a man aged 18 to 29 with Graves disease.

This clonotype appeared many times. CDR3 bases: TGTGCCAGCAGTTTATCGGGGGCCGACTACGAGCAGTACTTC. Its translation is CASSLSGADYEQYF. The V call is TRBV12-3 or TRBV12-4, the J call TRBJ2-7; D may match TRBD1 or TRBD2 (6 bases each). The length of the CDR3 is 14 residues. V shed 2 bases and J shed 3 bases, with 11 bases lying between them.

This clonotype has a count of ten or more. This chain links TRBV2 with TRBJ2-2; D possibly corresponds to TRBD1 (5 bases). From germline, CDR1 is SNHLY and CDR2 FYNNEI. CDR3 size: 15 residues. Deletions cut 8 bases from V and 1 base from J, with 14 bases between. This CDR3 is CASHGAVVNTGELFF. DNA of the CDR3: TGTGCCAGCCATGGGGCAGTGGTGAACACCGGGGAGCTGTTTTTT.

Many counts were recorded for this clonotype. V gene TRBV6-1 combines with J gene TRBJ1-1; possible D gene TRBD1, 5 bases. CDR1 is MNHNS, CDR2 SASEGT, per germline. Trimming took off 2 bases at V and 4 bases at J, with 11 bases between the two ends. The CDR3 runs 14 residues. The CDR3 loop is CASSEPGGATEAFF. CDR3 DNA sequence: TGTGCCAGCAGTGAACCGGGGGGTGCCACTGAAGCTTTCTTT.

This clonotype was detected many times. CDR3 sequence: CASSLGVSESPYNEQFF. The CDR3 nucleotides are TGTGCCAGCAGCTTAGGGGTCTCGGAGAGCCCATACAATGAGCAGTTCTTC. The J gene is TRBJ2-1, the V gene TRBV7-9; no reliable D call. Trimming removed 1 base from V and 4 bases from J, with 17 bases in between. Germline V gives CDR1 SEHNR, CDR2 FQNEAQ (reference sequence). The CDR3 sequence is 17 residues long.

This clonotype was picked up a small number of times. The rearrangement uses TRBV10-3 and TRBJ2-1, with 9 bases aligning to TRBD2. This CDR3 comprises 16 residues. Looked up from germline, CDR1 is ENHRY and CDR2 is SYGVKD. Trimming cost V 0 bases and J 2 bases; bases outside gene matches: 2. The CDR3 protein is CAISESASGTYNEQFF. CDR3 nucleotide sequence: TGTGCCATCAGTGAGTCGGCTAGCGGGACCTACAATGAGCAGTTCTTC.

This clonotype was detected only a few times. At one end the junction does not follow the germline gene, possibly because of a read error. This sequence joins TRBV7-3 and TRBJ1-6; no definite D call. The CDR3 is 8 residues long. CDR1 and CDR2 from the germline V gene are SGHTA and FQGTGA. CDR3 coding DNA: TGTGCCAGCAGCTTCTCGTCTTTT. Its translation: CASSFSSF.

This clonotype was counted many times. The chain combines TRBV27 with TRBJ2-3; 9 nucleotides match TRBD1. The CDR3 length is 14 residues. Germline trimming cut 6 bases from V and 5 bases from J; bases unmatched to any gene: 6. Germline CDR1 reads MNHEY; CDR2 reads SMNVEV (reference sequence). In DNA form, the CDR3 reads TGTGCCAGCAGCTCAGGACAGGGGAGAGATACGCAGTATTTT. This encodes CASSSGQGRDTQYF.

This chain joins TRBV12-3 or TRBV12-4 and TRBJ2-1; D is possibly TRBD1 (7 bases). The germline V and J ends were trimmed by 5 bases and 3 bases, with 14 bases remaining between them. This CDR3 comprises 15 residues. The CDR3 DNA sequence: TGTGCCAGCAGTCCGCGACAGGGAGGCTACAATGAGCAGTTCTTC. Its protein product is CASSPRQGGYNEQFF.

This clonotype was counted at least ten times. J is TRBJ1-5 and V is TRBV27; tentative D call: TRBD1 (5 bases). V was shortened by 10 bases and J by 3 bases, with 28 bases between the two germline ends. The CDR3 has 18 residues. Germline V lookup: CDR1 MNHEY, CDR2 SMNVEV (reference sequence). In DNA form, the CDR3 reads TGTGCCAACACCGGGCGGGCCCGAAAGGGGACTTCCAATCAGCCCCAGCATTTT. It translates to CANTGRARKGTSNQPQHF.

Of note for this clonotype: A clone one base away is much larger, so this may be a read error. The V gene is TRBV6-2 or TRBV6-3, the J gene TRBJ2-1; D possibly corresponds to TRBD1 (6 bases). V was clipped by 4 bases and J by 10 bases, with 14 bases between them. Germline CDR1 reads MNHEY; CDR2 reads SVGEGT. The CDR3 sequence is 13 residues long. CDR3 bases: TGTGCCAGCAGTTTCACAGGGACCTACGAGCAGTTCTTC. Translating gives CASSFTGTYEQFF.

This clonotype was detected ten times or more. The V gene is TRBV27, the J gene TRBJ1-2; D is unclear. The CDR3 has 13 amino acids. V lost 6 bases to trimming and J lost 4 bases, with 12 bases between them. Germline V CDR1 and CDR2: MNHEY, SMNVEV (reference sequence). The CDR3 sequence is CASRQGPTYGYTF. For the CDR3, the DNA is TGTGCCAGCAGACAAGGGCCCACCTATGGCTACACCTTC.

Many counts were recorded for this clonotype. V is TRBV12-3 or TRBV12-4 and J is TRBJ2-3; 13 bases are a match to TRBD2. J gave up 5 bases and V 4 bases, and 6 bases lay outside the gene matches. CDR3 size: 16 residues. The CDR3 sequence is CASSYRTSGSRDTQYF. The CDR3 DNA is TGTGCCAGCAGTTACCGGACTAGCGGGAGTAGAGATACGCAGTATTTT.

This clonotype was seen only a few times. The V and J genes are TRBV6-1 and TRBJ1-4; 7 bases map to TRBD1. Trimming cost V 4 bases and J 2 bases; bases outside gene matches: 10. CDR3 length: 17 residues. Germline-derived CDR1 and CDR2 are MNHNS and SASEGT. The CDR3 loop is CASSAYRGRRTNEKLFF. CDR3 DNA sequence: TGTGCCAGCAGTGCCTACAGGGGAAGGAGGACTAATGAAAAACTGTTTTTT.

The sample holds many counts of this clonotype. The V and J genes are TRBV28 and TRBJ2-1, with D unclear. V was pared by 8 bases and J by 3 bases, with 14 bases between. Germline loops: CDR1 MDHEN, CDR2 SYDVKM. CDR3 length: 14 residues. As DNA, the CDR3 is TGTGCCAGCCACCAAAGTGGCAGCTACAATGAGCAGTTCTTC. Translation gives CASHQSGSYNEQFF. The variable domain in full, with the rest retrieved from reference TRBV28 and TRBJ2-1, is DVKVTQSSRYLVKRTGEKVFLECVQDMDHENMFWYRQDPGLGLRLIYFSYDVKMKEKGDIPEGYSVSREKKERFSLILESASTNQTSMYLCASHQSGSYNEQFFGPGTRLTVL.